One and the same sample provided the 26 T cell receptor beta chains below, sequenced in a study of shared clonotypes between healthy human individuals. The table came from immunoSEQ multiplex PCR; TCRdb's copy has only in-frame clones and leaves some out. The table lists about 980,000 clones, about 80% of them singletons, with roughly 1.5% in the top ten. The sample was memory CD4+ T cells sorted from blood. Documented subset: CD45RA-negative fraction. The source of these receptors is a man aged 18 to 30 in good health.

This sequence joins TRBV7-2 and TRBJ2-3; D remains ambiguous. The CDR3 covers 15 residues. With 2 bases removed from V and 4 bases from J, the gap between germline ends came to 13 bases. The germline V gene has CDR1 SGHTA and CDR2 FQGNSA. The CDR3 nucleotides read TGTGCCAGCAGCTTATCAGGCGGTCCCGCAGATACGCAGTATTTT. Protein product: CASSLSGGPADTQYF.

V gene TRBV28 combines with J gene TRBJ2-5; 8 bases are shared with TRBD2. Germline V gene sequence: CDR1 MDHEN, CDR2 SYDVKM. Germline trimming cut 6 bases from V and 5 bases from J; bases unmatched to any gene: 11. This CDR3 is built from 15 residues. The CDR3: CASSSLRGGTETQYF. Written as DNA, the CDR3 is TGTGCCAGCAGCTCTCTTCGCGGGGGGACGGAGACCCAGTACTTC.

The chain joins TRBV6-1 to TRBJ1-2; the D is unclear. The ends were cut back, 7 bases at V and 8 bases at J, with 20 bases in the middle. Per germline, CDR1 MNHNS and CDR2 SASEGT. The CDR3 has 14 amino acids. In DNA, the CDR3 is TGTGCCAGCAAACGGACGGCGGATTCCTGGGGCTACACCTTC. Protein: CASKRTADSWGYTF.

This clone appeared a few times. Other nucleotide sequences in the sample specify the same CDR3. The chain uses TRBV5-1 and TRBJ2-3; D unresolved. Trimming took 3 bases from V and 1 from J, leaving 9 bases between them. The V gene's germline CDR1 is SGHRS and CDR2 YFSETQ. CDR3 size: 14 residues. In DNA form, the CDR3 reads TGCGCCAGCAGCTCCTTTAGGGGCACAGATACGCAGTATTTT. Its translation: CASSSFRGTDTQYF.

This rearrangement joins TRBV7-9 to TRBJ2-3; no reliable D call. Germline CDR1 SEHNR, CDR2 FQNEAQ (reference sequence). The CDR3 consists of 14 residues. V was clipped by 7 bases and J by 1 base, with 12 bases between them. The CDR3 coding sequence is TGTGCCAGCAACTGGCGTGGGCGCACAGATACGCAGTATTTT. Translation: CASNWRGRTDTQYF. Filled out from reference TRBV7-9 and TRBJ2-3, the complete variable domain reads DTGVSQNPRHKITKRGQNVTFRCDPISEHNRLYWYRQTLGQGPEFLTYFQNEAQLEKSRLLSDRFSAERPKGSFSTLEIQRTEQGDSAMYLCASNWRGRTDTQYFGPGTRLTVL.

The CDR3 spells CASSFLDLVGGYTF. The CDR3 DNA sequence: TGTGCCAGCAGTTTCTTAGATCTAGTAGGTGGCTACACCTTC. J is TRBJ1-2 and V is TRBV6-6; D is undetermined. In germline, CDR1 is MNHNY, CDR2 SVGAGI (reference sequence). This CDR3 region has 14 residues. V was trimmed by 4 bases and J by 7 bases, leaving 16 bases between them.

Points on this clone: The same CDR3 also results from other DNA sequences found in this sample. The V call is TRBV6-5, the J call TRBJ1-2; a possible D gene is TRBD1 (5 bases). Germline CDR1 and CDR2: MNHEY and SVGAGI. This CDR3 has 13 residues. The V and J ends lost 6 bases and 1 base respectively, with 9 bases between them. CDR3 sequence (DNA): TGTGCCAGCAGAAGGGACCTTAACTATGGCTACACCTTC. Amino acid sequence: CASRRDLNYGYTF.

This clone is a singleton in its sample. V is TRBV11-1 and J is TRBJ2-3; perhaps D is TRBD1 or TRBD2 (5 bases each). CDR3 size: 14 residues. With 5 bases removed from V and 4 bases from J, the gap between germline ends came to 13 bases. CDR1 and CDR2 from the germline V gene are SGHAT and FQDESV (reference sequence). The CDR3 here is CASSPRRGSDTQYF. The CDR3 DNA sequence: TGTGCCAGCAGCCCCAGACGGGGCTCAGATACGCAGTATTTT.

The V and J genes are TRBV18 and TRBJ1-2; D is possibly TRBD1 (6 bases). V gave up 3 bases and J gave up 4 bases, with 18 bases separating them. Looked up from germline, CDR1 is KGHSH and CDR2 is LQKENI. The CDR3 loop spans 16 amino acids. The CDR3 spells CASSPTNRDLSYGYTF. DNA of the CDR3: TGTGCCAGCTCACCGACGAACAGGGATTTGAGCTATGGCTACACCTTC.

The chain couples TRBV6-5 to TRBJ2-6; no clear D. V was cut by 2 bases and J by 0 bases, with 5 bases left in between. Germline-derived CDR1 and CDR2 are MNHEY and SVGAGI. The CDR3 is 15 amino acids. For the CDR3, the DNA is TGTGCCAGCAGTTACGCCCTCTCTGGGGCCAACGTCCTGACTTTC. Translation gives CASSYALSGANVLTF.

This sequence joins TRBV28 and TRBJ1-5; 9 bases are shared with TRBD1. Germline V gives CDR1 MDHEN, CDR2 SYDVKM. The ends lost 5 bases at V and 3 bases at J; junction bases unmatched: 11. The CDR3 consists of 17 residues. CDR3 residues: CASSPLPGQGYNQPQHF. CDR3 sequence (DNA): TGTGCCAGCAGTCCTCTACCGGGACAGGGTTACAATCAGCCCCAGCATTTT. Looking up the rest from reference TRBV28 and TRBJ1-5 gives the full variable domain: DVKVTQSSRYLVKRTGEKVFLECVQDMDHENMFWYRQDPGLGLRLIYFSYDVKMKEKGDIPEGYSVSREKKERFSLILESASTNQTSMYLCASSPLPGQGYNQPQHFGDGTRLSIL.

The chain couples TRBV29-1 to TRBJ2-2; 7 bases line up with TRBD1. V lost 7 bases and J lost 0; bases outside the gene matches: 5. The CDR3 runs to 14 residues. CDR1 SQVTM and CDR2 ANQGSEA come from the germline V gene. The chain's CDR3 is CSARGLTNTGELFF. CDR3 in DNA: TGCAGCGCCAGGGGGTTAACGAACACCGGGGAGCTGTTTTTT.

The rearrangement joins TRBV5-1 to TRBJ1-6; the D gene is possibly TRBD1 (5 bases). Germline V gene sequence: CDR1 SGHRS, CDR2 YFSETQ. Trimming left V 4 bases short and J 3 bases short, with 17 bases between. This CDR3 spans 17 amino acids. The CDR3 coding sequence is TGCGCCAGCAGCCTTGGGCGGGGGACTCTCTATAATTCACCCCTCCACTTT. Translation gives CASSLGRGTLYNSPLHF.

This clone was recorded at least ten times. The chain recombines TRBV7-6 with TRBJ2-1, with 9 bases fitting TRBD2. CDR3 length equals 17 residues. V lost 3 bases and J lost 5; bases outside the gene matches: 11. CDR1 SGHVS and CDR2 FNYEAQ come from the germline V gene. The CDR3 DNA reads TGTGCCAGCAGCTTTCCCGCTAGCGGGAAGTCGCACAATGAGCAGTTCTTC. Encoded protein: CASSFPASGKSHNEQFF.

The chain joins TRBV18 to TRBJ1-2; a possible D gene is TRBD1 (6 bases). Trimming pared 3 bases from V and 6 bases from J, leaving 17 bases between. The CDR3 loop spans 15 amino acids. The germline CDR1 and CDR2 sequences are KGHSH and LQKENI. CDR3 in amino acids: CASSPKGQGLNGYTF. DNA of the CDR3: TGTGCCAGCTCACCCAAAGGGCAGGGGCTCAATGGCTACACCTTC.

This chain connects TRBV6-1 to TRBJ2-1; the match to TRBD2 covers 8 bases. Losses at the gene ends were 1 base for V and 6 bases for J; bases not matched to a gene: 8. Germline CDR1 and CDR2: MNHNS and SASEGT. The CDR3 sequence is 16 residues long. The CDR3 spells CASSEGRGALRNEQFF. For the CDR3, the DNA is TGTGCCAGCAGTGAAGGGCGGGGGGCCCTTCGCAATGAGCAGTTCTTC.

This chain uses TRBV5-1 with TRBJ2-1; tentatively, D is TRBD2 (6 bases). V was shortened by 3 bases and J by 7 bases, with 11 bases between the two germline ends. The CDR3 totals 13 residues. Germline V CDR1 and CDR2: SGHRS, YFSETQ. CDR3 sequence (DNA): TGCGCCAGCAGCTGGGGGGATCGTAATGAGCAGTTCTTC. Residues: CASSWGDRNEQFF.

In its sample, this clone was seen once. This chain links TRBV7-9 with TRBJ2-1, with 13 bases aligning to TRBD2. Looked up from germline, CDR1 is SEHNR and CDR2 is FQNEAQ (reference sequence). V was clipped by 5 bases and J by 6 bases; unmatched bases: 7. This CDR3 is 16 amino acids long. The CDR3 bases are TGTGCCAGCAGCCATGGGACTAGCGGGACGGTCAATGAGCAGTTCTTC. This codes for CASSHGTSGTVNEQFF.

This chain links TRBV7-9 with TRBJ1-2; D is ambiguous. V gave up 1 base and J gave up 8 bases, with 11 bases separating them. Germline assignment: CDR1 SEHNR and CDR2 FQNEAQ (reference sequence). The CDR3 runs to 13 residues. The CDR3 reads CASSLDGQKGYTF. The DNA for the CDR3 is TGTGCCAGCAGCTTAGATGGGCAGAAAGGCTACACCTTC.

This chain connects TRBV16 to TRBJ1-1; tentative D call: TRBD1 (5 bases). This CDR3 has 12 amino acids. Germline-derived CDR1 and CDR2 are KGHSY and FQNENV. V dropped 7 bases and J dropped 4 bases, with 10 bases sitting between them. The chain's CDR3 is CASTGGGTEAFF. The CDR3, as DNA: TGTGCCAGCACCGGGGGGGGCACTGAAGCTTTCTTT.

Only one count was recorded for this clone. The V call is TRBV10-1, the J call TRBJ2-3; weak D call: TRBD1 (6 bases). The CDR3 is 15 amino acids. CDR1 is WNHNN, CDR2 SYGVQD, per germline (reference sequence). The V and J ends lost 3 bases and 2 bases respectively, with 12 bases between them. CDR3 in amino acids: CASSDNREITDTQYF. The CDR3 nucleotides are TGCGCCAGCAGTGATAACAGGGAAATCACAGATACGCAGTATTTT.

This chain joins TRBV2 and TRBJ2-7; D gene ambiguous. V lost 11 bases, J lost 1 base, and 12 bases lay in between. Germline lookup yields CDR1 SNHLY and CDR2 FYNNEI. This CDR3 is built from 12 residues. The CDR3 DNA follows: TGTGCCGGAGCGACGGATTCCTACGAGCAGTACTTC. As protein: CAGATDSYEQYF. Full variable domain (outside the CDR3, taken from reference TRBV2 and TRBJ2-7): EPEVTQTPSHQVTQMGQEVILRCVPISNHLYFYWYRQILGQKVEFLVSFYNNEISEKSEIFDDQFSVERPDGSNFTLKIRSTKLEDSAMYFCAGATDSYEQYFGPGTRLTVT.

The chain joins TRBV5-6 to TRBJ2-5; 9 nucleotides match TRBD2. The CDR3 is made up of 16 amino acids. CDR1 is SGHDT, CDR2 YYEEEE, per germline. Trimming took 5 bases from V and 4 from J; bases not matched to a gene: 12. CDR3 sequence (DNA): TGTGCCAGCAGTTTTCAGCGGGGGGCCCAGGCAGAGACCCAGTACTTC. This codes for CASSFQRGAQAETQYF. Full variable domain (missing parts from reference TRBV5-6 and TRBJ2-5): DAGVTQSPTHLIKTRGQQVTLRCSPKSGHDTVSWYQQALGQGPQFIFQYYEEEERQRGNFPDRFSGHQFPNYSSELNVNALLLGDSALYLCASSFQRGAQAETQYFGPGTRLLVL.

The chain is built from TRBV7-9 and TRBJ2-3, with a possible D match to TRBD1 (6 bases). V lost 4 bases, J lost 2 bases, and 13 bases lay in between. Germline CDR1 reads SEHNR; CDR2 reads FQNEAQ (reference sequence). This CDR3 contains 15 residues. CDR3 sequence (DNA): TGTGCCAGCAGCTGGCAGGGGCGAGACACAGATACGCAGTATTTT. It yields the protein CASSWQGRDTDTQYF.

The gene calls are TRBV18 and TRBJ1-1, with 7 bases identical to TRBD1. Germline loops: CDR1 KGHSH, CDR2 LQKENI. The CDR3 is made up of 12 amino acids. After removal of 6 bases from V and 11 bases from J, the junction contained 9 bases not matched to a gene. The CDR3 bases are TGTGCCAGCTCGTATTCCCAGGGGGAGGCTTTCTTT. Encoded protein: CASSYSQGEAFF.

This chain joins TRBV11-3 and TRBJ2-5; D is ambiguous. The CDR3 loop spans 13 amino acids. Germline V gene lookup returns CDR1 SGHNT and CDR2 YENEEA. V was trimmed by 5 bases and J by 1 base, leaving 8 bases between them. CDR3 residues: CASSPNSQETQYF. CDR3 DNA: TGTGCCAGCAGCCCGAACAGCCAAGAGACCCAGTACTTC.